This passage covers 26 T cell receptor beta chains from one sample sequenced in a study of CD8+ T cells in alopecia areata. Sequencing used cDNA as its template, made by extracting RNA and reverse transcribing it. Sequencing used immunoSEQ multiplex PCR; TCRdb keeps in-frame clones, though not all of them. The sample has some 120,000 clones; roughly 57% are singletons. The sample's treatment: oral pan-JAK inhibitor, 5-10 mg twice daily. The material was CD4+ T cells sorted from blood, obtained at week 4, from a patient treated with tofacitinib. These receptor sequences come from a human donor with alopecia areata.

The chain combines TRBV7-2 with TRBJ2-5; D gene unclear. The CDR3 runs to 13 residues. V was trimmed by 2 bases and J by 5 bases, leaving 9 bases between them. The V gene's germline CDR1 is SGHTA and CDR2 FQGNSA. The CDR3 nucleotides are TGTGCCAGCAGCTTATCAGCGTGGGAGACCCAGTACTTC. It yields the protein CASSLSAWETQYF.

This clone was counted once. The rearrangement joins TRBV27 to TRBJ2-1; D is ambiguous. Germline values: CDR1 MNHEY, CDR2 SMNVEV (reference sequence). The V gene lost 5 bases and the J gene lost 3 bases, with 2 bases spanning the gap. CDR3 length: 11 residues. CDR3 sequence reads: CASSGYNEQFF. DNA of the CDR3: TGTGCCAGCAGTGGCTACAATGAGCAGTTCTTC.

V gene TRBV4-1 combines with J gene TRBJ2-5; 8 bases line up with TRBD1. Trimming took 3 bases from V and 3 from J; bases not matched to a gene: 0. The CDR3 is made up of 13 amino acids. CDR1 MGHRA and CDR2 YSYEKL come from the germline V gene. The CDR3 nucleotides are TGCGCCAGCAGCCAGGACAGGGAAGAGACCCAGTACTTC. Encoded protein: CASSQDREETQYF.

This chain joins TRBV7-2 and TRBJ1-2; a weak D match, TRBD1 (5 bases). The CDR3 runs 13 residues. The germline V gene has CDR1 SGHTA and CDR2 FQGNSA. V was pared by 5 bases and J by 1 base, with 8 bases between. The CDR3 DNA sequence: TGTGCCAGCAGCGAACAGGTTAACTATGGCTACACCTTC. Protein sequence: CASSEQVNYGYTF.

The chain uses TRBV5-1 and TRBJ1-1; 9 bases align to TRBD1. The germline CDR1 and CDR2 sequences are SGHRS and YFSETQ. Unmatched junction bases numbered 1, after V lost 0 bases and J lost 1 base. The CDR3 length is 15 residues. Here the CDR3 DNA reads TGCGCCAGCAGCTTGGTGGGACAGGGGAACACTGAAGCTTTCTTT. Translation gives CASSLVGQGNTEAFF.

As regards this clone: Other DNA sequences of this sample code for an identical CDR3. The genes are TRBV5-1 and TRBJ2-7; D call uncertain. With 3 bases removed from V and 7 bases from J, the gap between germline ends came to 8 bases. This CDR3 contains 11 residues. Germline CDR1 SGHRS, CDR2 YFSETQ. The CDR3 nucleotides read TGCGCCAGCAGCTCCGCGCGGGAGCAGTACTTC. Translation gives CASSSAREQYF.

This chain connects TRBV10-3 to TRBJ2-3; 10 bases are shared with TRBD1. With 10 bases clipped from V and 6 bases from J, the junction kept 7 bases outside the gene matches. This CDR3 spans 13 amino acids. The germline CDR1 and CDR2 sequences are ENHRY and SYGVKD. The CDR3 DNA reads as TGTGCCAGCTCCGGGACAGGGGACGATACGCAGTATTTT. Residues: CASSGTGDDTQYF.

V usage is TRBV25-1 and J usage is TRBJ1-5, with no clear D. The length of the CDR3 is 13 residues. V was trimmed by 5 bases and J by 0 bases, leaving 5 bases between them. Looked up from germline, CDR1 is MGHDK and CDR2 is SYGVNS. The CDR3 reads CASSINSNQPQHF. CDR3 in DNA: TGTGCCAGCAGTATTAATAGCAATCAGCCCCAGCATTTT.

This clone occurred a few times. V usage is TRBV12-5 and J usage is TRBJ2-1; TRBD2 might be the D (6 bases). This CDR3 has 15 amino acids. Trimming shortened V by 1 base and J by 4 bases, and 11 bases separated the two germline ends. Germline lookup yields CDR1 LGHNT and CDR2 FRNRAP. CDR3 loop: CASGLEGRQYNEQFF. The CDR3 DNA follows: TGTGCTAGTGGTTTGGAGGGGAGGCAGTACAATGAGCAGTTCTTC.

The chain couples TRBV18 to TRBJ1-6; D not resolved. The germline V gene has CDR1 KGHSH and CDR2 LQKENI. The CDR3 extends over 16 amino acids. The germline V and J ends were trimmed by 2 bases and 8 bases, with 16 bases remaining between them. DNA for the CDR3: TGTGCCAGCTCACCAGGGGTAGGGTTTATGGATTCACCCCTCCACTTT. Translation: CASSPGVGFMDSPLHF.

There are a few counts of this clone. Compared with germline, one end of the junction differs, possibly owing to a read error. The chain is built from TRBV14 and TRBJ2-1; no reliable D call. The CDR3 is 9 amino acids. The V gene's germline CDR1 is SGHDN and CDR2 FVKESK. The CDR3 nucleotides read TGTGCCAGCAGCCAAGTTGCCCTCTTC. It specifies CASSQVALF.

The genes are TRBV7-2 and TRBJ2-3; D possibly matches TRBD1 or TRBD2 (6 bases each). Germline V gene data show CDR1 as SGHTA and CDR2 as FQGNSA. The CDR3 spans 16 residues. V was trimmed by 8 bases and J by 2 bases, leaving 20 bases between them. CDR3 sequence: CASYPEGGYNTDTQYF. For the CDR3, the DNA is TGTGCCAGCTACCCCGAGGGGGGCTACAACACAGATACGCAGTATTTT.

In its sample, this clone ranks as medium-sized. V gene TRBV29-1 combines with J gene TRBJ2-7, with TRBD1 identical over 11 bases. This CDR3 region has 14 residues. The ends lost 0 bases at V and 6 bases at J; junction bases unmatched: 4. Germline V gene lookup returns CDR1 SQVTM and CDR2 ANQGSEA. CDR3 nucleotides: TGCAGCGTTGAAGAGGTGGACAGGGGGCGCGAGCAGTACTTC. Its translation: CSVEEVDRGREQYF.

The chain carries TRBV30 and TRBJ2-2, with 11 bases identical to TRBD1. This CDR3 contains 14 residues. Per germline, CDR1 GTSNPN and CDR2 SVGIG (reference sequence). The junction had 1 base not matched to a gene; V was cut back by 1 base and J by 6 bases. This CDR3 is CAWSGTGGAGELFF. CDR3 DNA: TGTGCCTGGAGTGGGACAGGGGGCGCCGGGGAGCTGTTTTTT.

The chain recombines TRBV4-1 with TRBJ2-6, with TRBD1 identical over 10 bases. Germline assignment: CDR1 MGHRA and CDR2 YSYEKL. CDR3 length: 18 residues. V shed 4 bases and J 6 bases; nucleotides not matched to a gene: 12. The CDR3 sequence: CASSPRQGAALEANVLTF. The CDR3 DNA reads as TGCGCCAGCAGCCCTCGACAGGGGGCCGCTCTCGAGGCCAACGTCCTGACTTTC.

Only one count was recorded for this clone. The genes are TRBV19 and TRBJ2-2; D remains unclear. The germline gives CDR1 LNHDA, CDR2 SQIVND (reference sequence). The CDR3 sequence is 12 residues long. The V gene lost 5 bases and the J gene lost 6 bases, with 7 bases spanning the gap. Here the CDR3 reads CASSDSPGELFF. The CDR3 DNA reads TGTGCCAGTAGTGACTCCCCCGGGGAGCTGTTTTTT.

This chain uses TRBV19 with TRBJ2-3, with D unclear. Germline values: CDR1 LNHDA, CDR2 SQIVND (reference sequence). V lost 5 bases, J lost 4 bases, and 13 bases lay in between. This CDR3 spans 14 amino acids. This CDR3 is CASSSAQSPDTQYF. In nucleotides, the CDR3 is TGTGCCAGTAGTTCGGCGCAGTCCCCAGATACGCAGTATTTT.

This clone was seen many times. The rearrangement joins TRBV7-2 to TRBJ2-7; the match to TRBD1 covers 7 bases. V lost 5 bases, J lost 3 bases, and 4 bases stayed unmatched. The CDR3 totals 13 residues. Germline V gives CDR1 SGHTA, CDR2 FQGNSA. This CDR3 reads CASSVGTDYEQYF. CDR3 nucleotide sequence: TGTGCCAGCAGCGTTGGGACAGACTACGAGCAGTACTTC.

CDR3 region: CASSPQGHYGYTF. The CDR3 DNA follows: TGTGCCAGCAGCCCCCAAGGGCACTATGGCTACACCTTC. The chain is built from TRBV5-6 and TRBJ1-2; no firm D call. Trimming removed 4 bases from V and 3 bases from J, with 10 bases in between. CDR1 is SGHDT and CDR2 is YYEEEE in the germline V gene. The CDR3 runs 13 residues.

V gene TRBV9 combines with J gene TRBJ1-3; D is perhaps TRBD1 (5 bases). Trimming pared 2 bases from V and 5 bases from J, leaving 8 bases between. Germline V CDR1 and CDR2: SGDLS, YYNGEE. The CDR3 is made up of 13 amino acids. CDR3 residues: CASSVGGRNTIYF. CDR3 sequence (DNA): TGTGCCAGCAGCGTTGGGGGTCGAAACACCATATATTTT. Complete variable domain (other parts from reference TRBV9 and TRBJ1-3): DSGVTQTPKHLITATGQRVTLRCSPRSGDLSVYWYQQSLDQGLQFLIQYYNGEERAKGNILERFSAQQFPDLHSELNLSSLELGDSALYFCASSVGGRNTIYFGEGSWLTVV.

The chain carries TRBV6-1 and TRBJ2-1; D uncertain. The germline V gene has CDR1 MNHNS and CDR2 SASEGT. The germline V and J ends were trimmed by 4 bases and 8 bases, with 6 bases remaining between them. CDR3 length equals 11 residues. CDR3 residues: CASSGPYEQFF. As DNA, the CDR3 is TGTGCCAGCAGTGGACCATATGAGCAGTTCTTC.

V and J are TRBV5-4 and TRBJ2-1; D unresolved. The length of the CDR3 is 14 residues. The germline gives CDR1 SGHNT, CDR2 YYREEE (reference sequence). V shed 3 bases and J shed 3 bases, with 10 bases lying between them. This CDR3 is CASSYSTVYNEQFF. CDR3 bases: TGTGCCAGCAGCTACTCTACTGTCTACAATGAGCAGTTCTTC.

This chain connects TRBV30 to TRBJ2-5; TRBD2 agrees at 7 bases. CDR3 size: 13 residues. The junction had 2 bases not matched to a gene; V was cut back by 3 bases and J by 1 base. The germline V gene has CDR1 GTSNPN and CDR2 SVGIG (reference sequence). CDR3 coding DNA: TGTGCCTGGAGCGCGGGAGTCCAAGAGACCCAGTACTTC. Residues: CAWSAGVQETQYF.

V usage is TRBV7-2 and J usage is TRBJ2-5; D remains ambiguous. CDR1 and CDR2 from the germline V gene are SGHTA and FQGNSA. The V gene lost 4 bases and the J gene lost 2 bases, with 14 bases spanning the gap. This CDR3 region has 15 residues. Here the CDR3 reads CASSWNVGGQETQYF. The CDR3 nucleotides read TGTGCCAGCAGCTGGAACGTCGGTGGTCAAGAGACCCAGTACTTC.

This chain joins TRBV5-1 and TRBJ2-6; no reliable D call. The germline gives CDR1 SGHRS, CDR2 YFSETQ. V lost 0 bases to trimming and J lost 4 bases, with 8 bases between them. This CDR3 is built from 15 residues. This CDR3 is CASSLGPPGANVLTF. CDR3 nucleotides: TGCGCCAGCAGCTTGGGCCCTCCGGGGGCCAACGTCCTGACTTTC.

This clone was picked up one time. The rearrangement links TRBV27 to TRBJ2-4, with no clear D. This CDR3 region has 13 residues. Trimming shortened V by 3 bases and J by 8 bases, and 11 bases separated the two germline ends. From germline, CDR1 is MNHEY and CDR2 SMNVEV (reference sequence). CDR3 sequence: CASSFSWGDIQYF. In DNA form, the CDR3 reads TGTGCCAGCAGTTTCTCTTGGGGTGACATTCAGTACTTC.